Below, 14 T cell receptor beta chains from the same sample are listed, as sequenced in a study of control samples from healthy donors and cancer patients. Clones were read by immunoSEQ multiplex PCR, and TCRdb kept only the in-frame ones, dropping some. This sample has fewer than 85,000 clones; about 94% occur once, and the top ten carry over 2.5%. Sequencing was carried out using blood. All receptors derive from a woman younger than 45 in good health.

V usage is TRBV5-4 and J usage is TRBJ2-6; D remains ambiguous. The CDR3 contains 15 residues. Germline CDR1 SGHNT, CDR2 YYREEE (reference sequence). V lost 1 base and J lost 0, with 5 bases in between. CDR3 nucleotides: TGTGCCAGCAGCTTGAGCGCCTCTGGGGCCAACGTCCTGACTTTC. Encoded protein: CASSLSASGANVLTF. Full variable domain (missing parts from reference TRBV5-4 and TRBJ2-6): ETGVTQSPTHLIKTRGQQVTLRCSSQSGHNTVSWYQQALGQGPQFIFQYYREEENGRGNFPPRFSGLQFPNYSSELNVNALELDDSALYLCASSLSASGANVLTFGAGSRLTVL.

The CDR3 DNA reads TGTGCCAGCAGCGAGGACATTATCAGCATTCAGTACTTC. Translating gives CASSEDIISIQYF. The rearrangement uses TRBV7-3 and TRBJ2-4; tentative D call: TRBD1 (5 bases). Trimming stripped 5 bases from V and 9 bases from J, with 14 bases between. Germline V gene sequence: CDR1 SGHTA, CDR2 FQGTGA. The CDR3 has 13 amino acids.

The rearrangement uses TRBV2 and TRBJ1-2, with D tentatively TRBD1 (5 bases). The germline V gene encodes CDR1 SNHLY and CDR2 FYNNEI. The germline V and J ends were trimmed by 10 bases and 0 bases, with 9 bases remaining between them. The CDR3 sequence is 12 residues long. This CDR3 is CAKTAANYGYTF. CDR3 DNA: TGTGCCAAGACAGCCGCTAACTATGGCTACACCTTC.

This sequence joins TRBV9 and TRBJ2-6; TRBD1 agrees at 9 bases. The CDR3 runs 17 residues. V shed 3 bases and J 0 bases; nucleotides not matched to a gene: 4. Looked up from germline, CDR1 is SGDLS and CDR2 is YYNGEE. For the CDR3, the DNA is TGTGCCAGCAGCGAGACAGGGGGTGGCTCTGGGGCCAACGTCCTGACTTTC. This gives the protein CASSETGGGSGANVLTF.

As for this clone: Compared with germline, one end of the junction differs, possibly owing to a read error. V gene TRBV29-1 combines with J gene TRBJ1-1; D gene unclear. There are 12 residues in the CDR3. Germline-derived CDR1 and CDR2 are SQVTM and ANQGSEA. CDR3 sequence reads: CSVEAGNPEAFF. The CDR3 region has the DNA TGCAGCGTTGAAGCCGGGAACCCTGAAGCTTTCTTT.

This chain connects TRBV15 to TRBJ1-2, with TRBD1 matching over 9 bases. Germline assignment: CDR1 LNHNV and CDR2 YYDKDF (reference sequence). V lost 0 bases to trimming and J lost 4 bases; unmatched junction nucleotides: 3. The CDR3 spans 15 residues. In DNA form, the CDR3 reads TGTGCCACCAGCAGAGATGGGACAGGGACCTATGGCTACACCTTC. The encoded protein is CATSRDGTGTYGYTF. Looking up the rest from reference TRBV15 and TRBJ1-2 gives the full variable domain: DAMVIQNPRYQVTQFGKPVTLSCSQTLNHNVMYWYQQKSSQAPKLLFHYYDKDFNNEADTPDNFQSRRPNTSFCFLDIRSPGLGDTAMYLCATSRDGTGTYGYTFGSGTRLTVV.

The CDR3 bases are TGTGCCAGCAGCCTCCAAGCTTGGGGACTAGCGGGGCGAGATACGCAGTATTTT. It specifies CASSLQAWGLAGRDTQYF. The chain carries TRBV7-6 and TRBJ2-3; TRBD2 aligns across 13 bases. J lost 5 bases, V lost 5 bases, and 13 bases had no gene match. The CDR3 runs 18 residues. CDR1 and CDR2 from the germline V gene are SGHVS and FNYEAQ.

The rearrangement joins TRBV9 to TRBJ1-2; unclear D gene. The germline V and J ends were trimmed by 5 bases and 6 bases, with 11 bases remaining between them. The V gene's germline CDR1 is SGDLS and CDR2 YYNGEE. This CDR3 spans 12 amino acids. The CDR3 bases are TGTGCCAGCAGTGTCGTTGAGAATGGCTACACCTTC. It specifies CASSVVENGYTF.

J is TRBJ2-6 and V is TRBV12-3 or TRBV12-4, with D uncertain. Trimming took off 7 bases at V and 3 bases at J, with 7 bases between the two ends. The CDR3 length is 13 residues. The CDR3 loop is CASNLGGANVLTF. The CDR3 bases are TGTGCCAGCAATCTTGGTGGGGCCAACGTCCTGACTTTC.

For the CDR3, the DNA is TGTGCCAGCAGCCTCGTAGGGGGTACTGAAGCTTTCTTT. Translating gives CASSLVGGTEAFF. The rearrangement links TRBV14 to TRBJ1-1; D is perhaps TRBD1 (6 bases). Deletions cut 4 bases from V and 5 bases from J, with 11 bases between. The CDR3 is 13 amino acids. CDR1 and CDR2 from the germline V gene are SGHDN and FVKESK.

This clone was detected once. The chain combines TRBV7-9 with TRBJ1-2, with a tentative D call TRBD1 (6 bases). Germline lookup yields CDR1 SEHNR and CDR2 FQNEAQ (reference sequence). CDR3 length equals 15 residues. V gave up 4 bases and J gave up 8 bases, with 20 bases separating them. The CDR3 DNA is TGTGCCAGCAGCTCCCCGGGGGGCGCTGATAGAGGCTACACCTTC. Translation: CASSSPGGADRGYTF.

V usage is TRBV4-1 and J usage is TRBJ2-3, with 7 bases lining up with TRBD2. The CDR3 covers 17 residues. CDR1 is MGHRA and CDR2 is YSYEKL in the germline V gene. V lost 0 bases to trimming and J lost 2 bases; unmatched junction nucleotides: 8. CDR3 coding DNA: TGCGCCAGCAGCCAAGATCCCCTAGCGGAGAACACAGATACGCAGTATTTT. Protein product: CASSQDPLAENTDTQYF.

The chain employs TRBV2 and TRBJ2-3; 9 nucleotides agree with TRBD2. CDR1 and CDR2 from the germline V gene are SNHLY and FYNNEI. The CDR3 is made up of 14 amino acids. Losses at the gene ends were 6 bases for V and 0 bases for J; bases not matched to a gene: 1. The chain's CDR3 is CASRGLASTDTQYF. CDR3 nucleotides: TGTGCCAGCAGAGGACTAGCGAGCACAGATACGCAGTATTTT.

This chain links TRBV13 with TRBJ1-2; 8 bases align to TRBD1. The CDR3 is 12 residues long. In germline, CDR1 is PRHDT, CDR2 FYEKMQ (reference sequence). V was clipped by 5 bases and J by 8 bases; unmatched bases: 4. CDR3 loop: CASSSWTGGYTF. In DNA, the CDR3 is TGTGCCAGCAGCAGTTGGACAGGGGGCTACACCTTC.